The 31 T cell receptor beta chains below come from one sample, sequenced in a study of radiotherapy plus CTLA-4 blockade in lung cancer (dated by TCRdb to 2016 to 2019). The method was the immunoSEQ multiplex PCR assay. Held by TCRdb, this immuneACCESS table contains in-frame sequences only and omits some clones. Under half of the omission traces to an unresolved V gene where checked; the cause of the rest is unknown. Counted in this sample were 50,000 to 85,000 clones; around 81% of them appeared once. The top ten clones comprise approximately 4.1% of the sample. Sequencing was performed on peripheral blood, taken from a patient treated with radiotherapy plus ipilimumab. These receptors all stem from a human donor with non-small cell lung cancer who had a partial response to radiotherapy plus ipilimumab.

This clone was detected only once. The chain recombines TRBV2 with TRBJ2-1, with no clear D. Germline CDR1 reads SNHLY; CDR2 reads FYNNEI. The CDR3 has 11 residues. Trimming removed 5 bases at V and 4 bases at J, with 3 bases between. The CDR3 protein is CASSTYNEQFF. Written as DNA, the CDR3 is TGTGCCAGCAGTACTTACAATGAGCAGTTCTTC. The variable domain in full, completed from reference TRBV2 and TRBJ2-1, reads EPEVTQTPSHQVTQMGQEVILRCVPISNHLYFYWYRQILGQKVEFLVSFYNNEISEKSEIFDDQFSVERPDGSNFTLKIRSTKLEDSAMYFCASSTYNEQFFGPGTRLTVL.

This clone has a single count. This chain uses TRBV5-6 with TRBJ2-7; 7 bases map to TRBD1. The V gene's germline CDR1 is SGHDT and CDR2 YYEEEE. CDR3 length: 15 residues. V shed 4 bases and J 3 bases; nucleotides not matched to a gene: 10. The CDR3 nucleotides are TGTGCCAGCAGCCCACCCGGGACAGAGCTCTACGAGCAGTACTTC. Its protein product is CASSPPGTELYEQYF.

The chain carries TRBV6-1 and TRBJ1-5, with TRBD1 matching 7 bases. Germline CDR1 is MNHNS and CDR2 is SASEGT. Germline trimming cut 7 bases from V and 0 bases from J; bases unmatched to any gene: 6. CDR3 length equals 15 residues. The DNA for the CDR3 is TGTGCCAGCACTCGACAGGGAAATAGCAATCAGCCCCAGCATTTT. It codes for CASTRQGNSNQPQHF.

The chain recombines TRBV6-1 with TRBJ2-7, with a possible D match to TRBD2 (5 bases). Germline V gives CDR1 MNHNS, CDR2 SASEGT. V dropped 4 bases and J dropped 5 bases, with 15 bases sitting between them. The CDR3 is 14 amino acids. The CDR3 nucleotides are TGTGCCAGCAGTGCGGGAAGCCTGTTCCACGAGCAGTACTTC. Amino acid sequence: CASSAGSLFHEQYF.

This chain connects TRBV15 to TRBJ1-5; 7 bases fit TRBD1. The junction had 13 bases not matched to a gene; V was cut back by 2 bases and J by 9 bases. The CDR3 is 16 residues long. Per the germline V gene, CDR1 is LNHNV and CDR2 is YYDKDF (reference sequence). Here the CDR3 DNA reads TGTGCCACCAGCAGATTTATGACAGGGCGAGATGGGCCCCAGCATTTT. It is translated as CATSRFMTGRDGPQHF.

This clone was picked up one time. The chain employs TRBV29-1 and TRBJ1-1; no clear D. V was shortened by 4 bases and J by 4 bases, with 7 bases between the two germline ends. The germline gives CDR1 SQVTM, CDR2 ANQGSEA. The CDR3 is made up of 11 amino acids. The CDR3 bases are TGCAGCGTTGTATCGGGCACTGAAGCTTTCTTT. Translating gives CSVVSGTEAFF.

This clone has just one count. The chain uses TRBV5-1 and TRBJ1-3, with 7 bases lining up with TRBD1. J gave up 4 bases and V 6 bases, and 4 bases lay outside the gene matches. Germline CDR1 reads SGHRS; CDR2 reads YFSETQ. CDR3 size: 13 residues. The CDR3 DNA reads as TGCGCCAGCAATCAGGGGGACGGAAACACCATATATTTT. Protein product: CASNQGDGNTIYF.

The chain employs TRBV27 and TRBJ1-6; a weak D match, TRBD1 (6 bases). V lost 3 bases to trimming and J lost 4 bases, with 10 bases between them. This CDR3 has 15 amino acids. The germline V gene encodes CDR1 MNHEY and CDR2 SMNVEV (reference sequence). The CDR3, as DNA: TGTGCCAGCAGTTTTGAGGGGGGGTATAATTCACCCCTCCACTTT. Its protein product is CASSFEGGYNSPLHF.

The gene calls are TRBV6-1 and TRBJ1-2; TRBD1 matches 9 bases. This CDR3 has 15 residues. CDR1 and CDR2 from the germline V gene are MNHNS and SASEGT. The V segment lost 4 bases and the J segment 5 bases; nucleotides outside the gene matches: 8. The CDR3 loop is CASSGHRGLGYGYTF. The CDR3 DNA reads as TGTGCCAGCAGTGGCCACAGGGGGCTCGGGTATGGCTACACCTTC.

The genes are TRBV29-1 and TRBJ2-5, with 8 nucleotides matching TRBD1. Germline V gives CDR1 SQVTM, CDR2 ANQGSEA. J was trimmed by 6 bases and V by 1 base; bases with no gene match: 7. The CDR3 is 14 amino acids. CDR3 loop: CSVEGPGGLQTQYF. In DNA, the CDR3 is TGCAGCGTTGAAGGGCCAGGGGGCTTGCAGACCCAGTACTTC.

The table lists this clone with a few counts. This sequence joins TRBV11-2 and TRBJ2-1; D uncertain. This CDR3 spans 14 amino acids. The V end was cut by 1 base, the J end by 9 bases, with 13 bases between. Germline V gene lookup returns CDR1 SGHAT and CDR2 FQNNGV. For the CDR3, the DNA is TGTGCCAGCAGCTTAGCGCTAGGTTTTGGTGAGCAGTTCTTC. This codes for CASSLALGFGEQFF.

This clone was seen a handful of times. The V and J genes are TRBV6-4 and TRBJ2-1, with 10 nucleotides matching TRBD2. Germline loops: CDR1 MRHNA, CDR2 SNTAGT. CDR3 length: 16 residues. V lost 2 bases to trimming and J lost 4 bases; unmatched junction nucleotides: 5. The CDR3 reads CASSDTSGNTYNEQFF. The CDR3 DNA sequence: TGTGCCAGCAGTGACACTAGCGGGAATACTTACAATGAGCAGTTCTTC.

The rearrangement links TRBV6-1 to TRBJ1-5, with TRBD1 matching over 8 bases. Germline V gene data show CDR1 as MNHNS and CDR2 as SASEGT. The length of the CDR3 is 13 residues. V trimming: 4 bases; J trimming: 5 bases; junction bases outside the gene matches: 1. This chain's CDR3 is CASSGDRYQPQHF. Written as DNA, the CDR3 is TGTGCCAGCAGTGGGGACAGGTATCAGCCCCAGCATTTT.

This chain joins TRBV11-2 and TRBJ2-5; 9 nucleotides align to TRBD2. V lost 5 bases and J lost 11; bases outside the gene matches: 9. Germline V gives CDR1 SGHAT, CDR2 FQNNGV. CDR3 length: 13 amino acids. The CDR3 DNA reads TGTGCCAGCAGCGTCGCAATAGCGGGGGAGCAGTACTTC. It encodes CASSVAIAGEQYF.

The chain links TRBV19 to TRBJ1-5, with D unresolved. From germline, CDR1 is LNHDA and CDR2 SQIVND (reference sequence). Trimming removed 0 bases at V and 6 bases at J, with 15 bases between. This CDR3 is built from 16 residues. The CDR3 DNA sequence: TGTGCCAGTAGTATAGATGGTTCCCGGGAGTCTCAGCCCCAGCATTTT. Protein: CASSIDGSRESQPQHF.

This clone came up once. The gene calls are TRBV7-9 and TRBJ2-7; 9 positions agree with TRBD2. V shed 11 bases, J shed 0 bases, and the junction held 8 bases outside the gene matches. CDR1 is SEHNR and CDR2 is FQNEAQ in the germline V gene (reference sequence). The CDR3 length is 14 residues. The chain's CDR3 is CAGQTSGTSYEQYF. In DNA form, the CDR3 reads TGTGCCGGACAGACTAGCGGCACCTCCTACGAGCAGTACTTC.

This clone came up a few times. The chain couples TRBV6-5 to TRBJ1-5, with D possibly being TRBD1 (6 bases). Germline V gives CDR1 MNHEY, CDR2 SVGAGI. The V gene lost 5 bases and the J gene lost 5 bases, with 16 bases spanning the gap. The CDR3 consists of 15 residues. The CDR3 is CASSPTGSWDQPQHF. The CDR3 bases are TGTGCCAGCAGTCCCACAGGGAGTTGGGATCAGCCCCAGCATTTT.

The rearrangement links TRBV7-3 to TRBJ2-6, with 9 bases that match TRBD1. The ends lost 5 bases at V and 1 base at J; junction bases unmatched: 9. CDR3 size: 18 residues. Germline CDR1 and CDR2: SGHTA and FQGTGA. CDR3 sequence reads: CASSPAGTGFSGANVLTF. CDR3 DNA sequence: TGTGCCAGCAGCCCCGCCGGGACAGGGTTTTCTGGGGCCAACGTCCTGACTTTC.

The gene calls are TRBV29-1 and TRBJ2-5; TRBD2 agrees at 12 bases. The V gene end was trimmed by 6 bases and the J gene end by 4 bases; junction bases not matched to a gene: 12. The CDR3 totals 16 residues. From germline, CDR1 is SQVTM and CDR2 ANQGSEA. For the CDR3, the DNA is TGCAGCGTAGCCTTTAGACTAGCGGGAGATGGAGAGACCCAGTACTTC. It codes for CSVAFRLAGDGETQYF. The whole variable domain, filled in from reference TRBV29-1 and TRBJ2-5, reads SAVISQKPSRDICQRGTSLTIQCQVDSQVTMMFWYRQQPGQSLTLIATANQGSEATYESGFVIDKFPISRPNLTFSTLTVSNMSPEDSSIYLCSVAFRLAGDGETQYFGPGTRLLVL.

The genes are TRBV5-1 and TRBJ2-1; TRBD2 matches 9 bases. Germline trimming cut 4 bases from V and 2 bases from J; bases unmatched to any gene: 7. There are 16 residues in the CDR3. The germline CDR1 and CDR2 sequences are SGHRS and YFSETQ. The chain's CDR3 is CASSPYSGSPYNEQFF. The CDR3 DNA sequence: TGCGCCAGCAGCCCTTATAGCGGGAGCCCCTACAATGAGCAGTTCTTC.

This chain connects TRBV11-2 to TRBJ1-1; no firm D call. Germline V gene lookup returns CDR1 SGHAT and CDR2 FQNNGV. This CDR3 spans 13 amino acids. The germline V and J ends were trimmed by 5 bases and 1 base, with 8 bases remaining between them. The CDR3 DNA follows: TGTGCCAGCAGCCCTCAGCGGAACACTGAAGCTTTCTTT. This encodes CASSPQRNTEAFF.

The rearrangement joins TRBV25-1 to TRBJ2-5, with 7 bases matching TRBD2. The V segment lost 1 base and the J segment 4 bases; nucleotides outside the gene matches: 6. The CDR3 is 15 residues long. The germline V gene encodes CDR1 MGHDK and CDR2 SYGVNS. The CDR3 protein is CASSELLGGGETQYF. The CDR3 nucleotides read TGTGCCAGCAGTGAATTACTGGGGGGGGGAGAGACCCAGTACTTC.

The CDR3 spells CASSLNGWEGRAGELFF. The CDR3 coding sequence is TGTGCCAGCAGCTTAAACGGGTGGGAGGGCCGCGCCGGGGAGCTGTTTTTT. The chain has TRBV7-6 and TRBJ2-2; 7 bases align to TRBD2. Trimming at V came to 2 bases and at J to 6 bases, leaving 12 bases not matched to a gene. CDR3 length: 17 residues. The germline V gene has CDR1 SGHVS and CDR2 FNYEAQ.

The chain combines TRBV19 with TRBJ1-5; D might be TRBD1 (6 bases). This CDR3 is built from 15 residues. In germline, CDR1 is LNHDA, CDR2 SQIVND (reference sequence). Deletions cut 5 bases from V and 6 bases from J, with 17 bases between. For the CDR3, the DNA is TGTGCCAGTAGTCCTGGGGGGGGCCCTATTCAGCCCCAGCATTTT. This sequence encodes CASSPGGGPIQPQHF.

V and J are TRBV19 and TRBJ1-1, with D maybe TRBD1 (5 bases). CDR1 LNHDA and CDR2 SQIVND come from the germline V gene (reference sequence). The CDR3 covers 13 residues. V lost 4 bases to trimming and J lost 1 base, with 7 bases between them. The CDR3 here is CASSNRRNTEAFF. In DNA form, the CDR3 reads TGTGCCAGTAGTAACAGGAGGAACACTGAAGCTTTCTTT.

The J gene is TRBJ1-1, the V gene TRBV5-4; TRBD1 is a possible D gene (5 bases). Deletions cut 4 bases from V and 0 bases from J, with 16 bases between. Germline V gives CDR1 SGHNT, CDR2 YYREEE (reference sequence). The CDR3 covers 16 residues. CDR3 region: CASSGGTTRVNTEAFF. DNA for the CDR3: TGTGCCAGCAGCGGAGGGACGACACGCGTGAACACTGAAGCTTTCTTT.

In DNA form, the CDR3 reads TGTGCCAGCAGCCCCGGGACAGTCCTCCAAGAGACCCAGTACTTC. It codes for CASSPGTVLQETQYF. The rearrangement joins TRBV5-4 to TRBJ2-5; TRBD1 matches at 7 bases. Germline CDR1 is SGHNT and CDR2 is YYREEE (reference sequence). Trimming took 4 bases from V and 1 from J; bases not matched to a gene: 7. The CDR3 runs to 15 residues.

CDR3 region: CASSSGQYTEAFF. CDR3 DNA sequence: TGTGCCAGCAGCTCCGGACAGTACACTGAAGCTTTCTTT. The chain links TRBV7-3 to TRBJ1-1, with D possibly TRBD1 on 6 matching bases. V shed 4 bases and J shed 3 bases, with 9 bases lying between them. The CDR3 runs 13 residues. Germline V gene data show CDR1 as SGHTA and CDR2 as FQGTGA.

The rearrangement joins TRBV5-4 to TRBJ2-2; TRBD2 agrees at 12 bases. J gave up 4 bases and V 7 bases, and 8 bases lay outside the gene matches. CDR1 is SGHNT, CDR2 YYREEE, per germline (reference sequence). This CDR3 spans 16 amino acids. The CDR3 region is CASGILAGGTTGELFF. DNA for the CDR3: TGTGCCAGCGGCATCCTAGCGGGAGGGACCACCGGGGAGCTGTTTTTT.

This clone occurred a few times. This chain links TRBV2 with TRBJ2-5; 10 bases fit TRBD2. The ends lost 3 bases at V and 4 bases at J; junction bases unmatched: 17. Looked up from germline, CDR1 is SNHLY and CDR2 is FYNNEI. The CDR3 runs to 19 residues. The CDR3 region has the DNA TGTGCCAGCAGTGAGTCCCTAGCGGGAGCCGCGGGGCGGGGAGAGACCCAGTACTTC. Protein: CASSESLAGAAGRGETQYF.

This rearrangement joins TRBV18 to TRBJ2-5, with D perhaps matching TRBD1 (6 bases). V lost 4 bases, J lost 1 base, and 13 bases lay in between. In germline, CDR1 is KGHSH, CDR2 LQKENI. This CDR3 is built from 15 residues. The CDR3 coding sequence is TGTGCCAGCTCACGAACAGGGTATCGCCAAGAGACCCAGTACTTC. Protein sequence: CASSRTGYRQETQYF.